This T cell receptor (beta chain) is drawn from a study of blood T cell repertoires in COVID-19. Study in general: The United States, Italy and Spain were the sources of the acute and convalescent COVID-19 samples. PBMCs, B-cell-depleted T cells, or T cells provided the cDNA or gDNA that made up the material.

This clone was observed once. Original handling: Cell counts per sample came from amplifying reference gene primers. Profiling relied on immunoSEQ multiplex PCR, and the TCRdb table lists in-frame clones only, not all of them. D and trimming come from the DNA, and the V and J calls and clone size come from that table. The data contain some 150,000 clones, about 92% of them singletons. V shed 2 bases and J 6 bases; nucleotides not matched to a gene: 4. Germline CDR1 MDHEN, CDR2 SYDVKM. The CDR3 loop spans 15 amino acids. V and J are TRBV28 and TRBJ2-1; 10 bases are shared with TRBD1. The material sequenced was peripheral blood. The clonotype originates from a human donor in a cohort sampled during active COVID-19. CDR3 loop: CASSLPRTGGNEQFF. CDR3 nucleotide sequence: TGTGCCAGCAGTTTACCCAGGACAGGGGGCAATGAGCAGTTCTTC.